Shown below are 10 T cell receptor beta chains from a single sample sequenced in a study of T cells in Graves' hyperthyroidism and ophthalmopathy. Authors of the study amplified TCR beta CDR3 regions from RNA transcripts. HTBI primers were used for first-round RT-PCR of the TCR CDR3. TCRdb used MiXCR to reprocess the multiplex PCR reads, holding one entry per CDR3 protein. The sample holds about 400,000 distinct CDR3 sequences, more than 14% seen once. The sample taken for sequencing was blood. These receptors were obtained from a woman in her twenties or thirties with Graves' ophthalmopathy.

This clonotype turned up a few times. The chain combines TRBV25-1 with TRBJ2-7, with TRBD2 identical over 7 bases. Germline assignment: CDR1 MGHDK and CDR2 SYGVNS. Trimming cost V 8 bases and J 4 bases; bases outside gene matches: 11. The CDR3 is 14 residues long. CDR3 sequence: CASLTGRLVYEQYF. In nucleotides, the CDR3 is TGTGCCAGCCTAACCGGGAGGTTGGTTTACGAGCAGTACTTC.

This clonotype was observed at least ten times. This rearrangement joins TRBV20-1 to TRBJ1-2; 7 positions match TRBD1. V lost 3 bases to trimming and J lost 5 bases; unmatched junction nucleotides: 9. This CDR3 has 14 residues. Germline loops: CDR1 DFQATT, CDR2 SNEGSKA (reference sequence). The CDR3 here is CSASADRLPYGYTF. Written as DNA, the CDR3 is TGCAGTGCTAGCGCGGACAGGTTACCTTATGGCTACACCTTC.

This clonotype was observed at least ten times. This chain connects TRBV29-1 to TRBJ1-1; perhaps TRBD1 as D (5 bases). The CDR3 contains 14 residues. In germline, CDR1 is SQVTM, CDR2 ANQGSEA. Trimming removed 6 bases at V and 1 base at J, with 15 bases between. CDR3: CSVTRLGENTEAFF. As DNA, the CDR3 is TGCAGCGTCACCAGGTTAGGGGAGAACACTGAAGCTTTCTTT.

This clonotype was counted between two and nine times. The chain links TRBV20-1 to TRBJ1-2; 12 bases agree with TRBD1. V trimming: 7 bases; J trimming: 4 bases; junction bases outside the gene matches: 13. The germline V gene encodes CDR1 DFQATT and CDR2 SNEGSKA (reference sequence). The CDR3 totals 16 residues. The CDR3, as DNA: TGCAGTGTCACGCCCGGGACAGGGGGCGCGACCTATGGCTACACCTTC. It specifies CSVTPGTGGATYGYTF.

The rearrangement joins TRBV10-3 to TRBJ2-1, with D possibly matching TRBD1 (7 bases). The CDR3 sequence is 15 residues long. Per germline, CDR1 ENHRY and CDR2 SYGVKD. Between the trimmed V and J ends, which lost 6 bases and 5 bases, there was a span of 17 bases. The CDR3 reads CAISDGGGLDNEQFF. The CDR3 bases are TGTGCCATCAGCGACGGAGGGGGCCTTGACAATGAGCAGTTCTTC.

This clonotype was counted many times. The chain uses TRBV12-3 or TRBV12-4 and TRBJ2-7, with D tentatively TRBD1 (5 bases). The CDR3 totals 13 residues. The germline V and J ends were trimmed by 3 bases and 1 base, with 7 bases remaining between them. CDR3 sequence (DNA): TGTGCCAGCAGTTTTTCAGGGTCCTACGAGCAGTACTTC. Translated, it gives CASSFSGSYEQYF.

This clonotype was found many times. The V gene is TRBV13, the J gene TRBJ2-5, with TRBD1 as a possible D gene (6 bases). The V gene lost 7 bases and the J gene lost 3 bases, with 15 bases spanning the gap. The CDR3 is 14 amino acids. Looked up from germline, CDR1 is PRHDT and CDR2 is FYEKMQ (reference sequence). CDR3 bases: TGTGCCAGCACCCCGGGACACAACAAAGAGACCCAGTACTTC. Translation: CASTPGHNKETQYF.

On this clonotype: A much more abundant neighbour one base away suggests this may be a read error. The chain couples TRBV5-1 to TRBJ2-1; D could derive from TRBD1 or TRBD2 (6 bases each). V lost 4 bases, J lost 2 bases, and 13 bases lay in between. The CDR3 runs to 15 residues. The germline V gene has CDR1 SGHRS and CDR2 YFSETQ. In DNA, the CDR3 is TGCGCCAGCAGCCGAGGGGGGCCGGCCTACAATGAGCAGTTCTTC. Translating it yields CASSRGGPAYNEQFF.

In this sample, this clonotype turned up many times. The genes are TRBV10-1 and TRBJ1-1, with D possibly TRBD1 on 5 matching bases. Germline V gene data show CDR1 as WNHNN and CDR2 as SYGVQD (reference sequence). Trimming took 6 bases from V and 4 from J, leaving 15 bases between them. This CDR3 region has 14 residues. In DNA form, the CDR3 reads TGCGCCAGCAGCCCTACCGGGACTGCCACTGAAGCTTTCTTT. Translation: CASSPTGTATEAFF.

This clonotype came up many times. The rearrangement links TRBV4-1 to TRBJ1-1; D not certain. V was pared by 0 bases and J by 3 bases, with 8 bases between. The CDR3 spans 14 residues. Germline loops: CDR1 MGHRA, CDR2 YSYEKL. The DNA of the CDR3 is TGCGCCAGCAGCCAAGAGAGCAGTCACACTGAAGCTTTCTTT. It translates to CASSQESSHTEAFF.